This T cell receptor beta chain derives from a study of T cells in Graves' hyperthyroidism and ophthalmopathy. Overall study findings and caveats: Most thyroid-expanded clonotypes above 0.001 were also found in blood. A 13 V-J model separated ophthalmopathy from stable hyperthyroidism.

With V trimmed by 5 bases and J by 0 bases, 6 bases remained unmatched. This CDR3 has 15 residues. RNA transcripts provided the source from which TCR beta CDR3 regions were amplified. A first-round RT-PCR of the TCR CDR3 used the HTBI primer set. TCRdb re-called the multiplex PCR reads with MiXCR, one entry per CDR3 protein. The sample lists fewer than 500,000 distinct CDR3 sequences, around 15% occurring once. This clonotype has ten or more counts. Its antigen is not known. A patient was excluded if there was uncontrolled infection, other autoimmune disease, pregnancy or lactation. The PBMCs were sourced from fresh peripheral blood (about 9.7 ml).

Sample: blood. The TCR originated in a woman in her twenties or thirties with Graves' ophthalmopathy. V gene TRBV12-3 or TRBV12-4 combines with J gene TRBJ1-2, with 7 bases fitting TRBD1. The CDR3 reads CASSPYQGANYGYTF. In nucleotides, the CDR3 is TGTGCCAGCAGTCCCTATCAGGGGGCTAACTATGGCTACACCTTC.